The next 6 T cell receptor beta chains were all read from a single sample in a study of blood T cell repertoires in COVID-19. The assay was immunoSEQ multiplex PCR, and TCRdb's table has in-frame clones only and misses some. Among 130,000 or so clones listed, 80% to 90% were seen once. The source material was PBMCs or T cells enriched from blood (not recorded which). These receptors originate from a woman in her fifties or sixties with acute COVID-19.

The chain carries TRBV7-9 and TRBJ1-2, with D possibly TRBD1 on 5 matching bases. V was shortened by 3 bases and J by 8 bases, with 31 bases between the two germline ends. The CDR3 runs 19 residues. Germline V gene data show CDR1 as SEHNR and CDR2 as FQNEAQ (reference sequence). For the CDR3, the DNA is TGTGCCAGCAGCTTGGTCACCGCCCGGGGGATCAGGACATATCGGGGCTACACCTTC. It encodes CASSLVTARGIRTYRGYTF.

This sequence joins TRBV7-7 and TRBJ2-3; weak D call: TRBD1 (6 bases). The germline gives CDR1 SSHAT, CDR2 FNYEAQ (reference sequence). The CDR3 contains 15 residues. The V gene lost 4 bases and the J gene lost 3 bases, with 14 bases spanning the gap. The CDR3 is CASSSTTTGTDTQYF. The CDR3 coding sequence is TGTGCCAGCAGCTCGACGACGACAGGTACAGATACGCAGTATTTT. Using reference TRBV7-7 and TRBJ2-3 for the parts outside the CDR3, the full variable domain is GAGVSQSPRYKVTKRGQDVTLRCDPISSHATLYWYQQALGQGPEFLTYFNYEAQPDKSGLPSDRFSAERPEGSISTLTIQRTEQRDSAMYRCASSSTTTGTDTQYFGPGTRLTVL.

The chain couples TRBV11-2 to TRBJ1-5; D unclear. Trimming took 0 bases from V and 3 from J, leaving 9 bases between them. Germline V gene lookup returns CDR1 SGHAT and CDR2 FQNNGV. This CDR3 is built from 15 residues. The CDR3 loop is CASSLDTGVNQPQHF. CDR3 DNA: TGTGCCAGCAGCTTAGATACGGGAGTCAATCAGCCCCAGCATTTT.

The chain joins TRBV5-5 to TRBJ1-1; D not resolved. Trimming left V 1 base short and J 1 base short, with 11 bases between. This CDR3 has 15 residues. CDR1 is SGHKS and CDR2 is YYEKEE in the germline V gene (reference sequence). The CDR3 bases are TGTGCCAGCAGCTTGACCTTACTCAAGAACACTGAAGCTTTCTTT. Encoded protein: CASSLTLLKNTEAFF. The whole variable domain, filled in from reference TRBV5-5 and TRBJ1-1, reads DAGVTQSPTHLIKTRGQQVTLRCSPISGHKSVSWYQQVLGQGPQFIFQYYEKEERGRGNFPDRFSARQFPNYSSELNVNALLLGDSALYLCASSLTLLKNTEAFFGQGTRLTVV.

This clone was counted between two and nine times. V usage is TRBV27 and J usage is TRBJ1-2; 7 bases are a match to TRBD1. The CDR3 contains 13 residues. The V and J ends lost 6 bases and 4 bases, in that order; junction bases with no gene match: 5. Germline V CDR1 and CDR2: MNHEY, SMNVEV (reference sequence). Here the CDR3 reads CASRPTGVYGYTF. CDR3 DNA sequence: TGTGCCAGCAGGCCTACAGGGGTCTATGGCTACACCTTC.

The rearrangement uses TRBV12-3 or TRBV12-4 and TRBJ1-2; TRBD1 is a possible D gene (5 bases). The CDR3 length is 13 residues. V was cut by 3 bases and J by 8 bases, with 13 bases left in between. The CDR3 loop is CASSFGERGGYTF. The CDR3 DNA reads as TGTGCCAGCAGTTTTGGCGAACGGGGGGGCTACACCTTC.